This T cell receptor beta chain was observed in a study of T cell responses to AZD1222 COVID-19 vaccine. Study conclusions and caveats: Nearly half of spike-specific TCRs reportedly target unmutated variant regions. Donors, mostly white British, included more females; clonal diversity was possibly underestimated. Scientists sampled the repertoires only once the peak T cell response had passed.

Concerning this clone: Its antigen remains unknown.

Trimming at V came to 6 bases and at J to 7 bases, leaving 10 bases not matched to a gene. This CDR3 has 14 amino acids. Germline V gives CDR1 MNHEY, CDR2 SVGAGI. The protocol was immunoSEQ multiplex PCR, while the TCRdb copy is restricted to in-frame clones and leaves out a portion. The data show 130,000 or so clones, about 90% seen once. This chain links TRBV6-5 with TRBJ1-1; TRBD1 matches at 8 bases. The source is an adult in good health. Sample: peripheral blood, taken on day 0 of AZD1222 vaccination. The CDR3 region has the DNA TGTGCCAGCAGCTCTAGACAGGGGCTATTTGAAGCTTTCTTT. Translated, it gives CASSSRQGLFEAFF.